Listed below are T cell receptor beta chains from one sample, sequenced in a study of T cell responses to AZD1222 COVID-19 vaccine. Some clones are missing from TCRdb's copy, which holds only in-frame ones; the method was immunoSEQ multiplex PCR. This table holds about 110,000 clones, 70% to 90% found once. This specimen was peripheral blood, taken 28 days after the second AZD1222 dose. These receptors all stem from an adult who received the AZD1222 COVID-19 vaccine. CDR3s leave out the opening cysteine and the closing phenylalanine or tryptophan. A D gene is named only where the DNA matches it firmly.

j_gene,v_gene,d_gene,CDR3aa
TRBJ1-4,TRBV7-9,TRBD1,ASSRTGNEKLF
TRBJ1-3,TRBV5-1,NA,ASSLESVNSGNTIY
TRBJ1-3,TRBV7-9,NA,ASSPIRSGNTIY
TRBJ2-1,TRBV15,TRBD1,ATSREGQGVNEQF
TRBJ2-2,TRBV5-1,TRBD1,ASNDRVGGELF
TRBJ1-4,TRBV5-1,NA,ASSLGSTNEKLF
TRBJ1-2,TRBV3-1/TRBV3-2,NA,ASSQDSDLGGYT
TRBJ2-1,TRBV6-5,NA,ASTPGQVNEQF
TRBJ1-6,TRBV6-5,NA,ASSYDLYNSPLH
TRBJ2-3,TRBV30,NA,AWSTRGVLPDTQY
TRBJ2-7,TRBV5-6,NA,ASSLRLGNYEQY
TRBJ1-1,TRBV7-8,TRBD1,ASSLSGQGRGAF
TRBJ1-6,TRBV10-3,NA,AISAKEQNSPLH
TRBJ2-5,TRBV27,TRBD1,ASSRQGVATRY
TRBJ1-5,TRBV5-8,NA,ASSSDSIIQPQH
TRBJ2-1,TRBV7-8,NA,ASSLNSRGEQF
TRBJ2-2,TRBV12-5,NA,ASGPPRGFTGELF
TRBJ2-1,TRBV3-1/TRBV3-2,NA,ASSQDPPLSNSGSSYNEQF
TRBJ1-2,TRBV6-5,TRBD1,ASSSGDRDHYGYT
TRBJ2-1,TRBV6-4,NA,ASSPRGRGVYNEQF
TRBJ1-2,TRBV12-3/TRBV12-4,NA,ASSRDNYGYT
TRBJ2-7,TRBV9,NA,ASSVAWGASYEQY
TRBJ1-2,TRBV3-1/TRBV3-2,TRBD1,ASSLRTGQDGYT
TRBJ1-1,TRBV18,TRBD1,ASSAQDRANTEAF
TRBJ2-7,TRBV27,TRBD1,ASRPDRRFYEQY
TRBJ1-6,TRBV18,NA,ASSPQAVDSPLH
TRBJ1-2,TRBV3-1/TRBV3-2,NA,ASSHRGVGYGYT
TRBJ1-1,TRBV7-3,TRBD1,ASSLTGGPVGGEAF
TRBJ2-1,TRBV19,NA,ASSTRGNEQF
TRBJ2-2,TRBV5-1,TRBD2,ASSPGLAGAGELF
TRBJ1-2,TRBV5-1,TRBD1,ASSRTGKYGYT
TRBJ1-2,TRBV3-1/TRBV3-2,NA,ASSPIDRPNYGYT
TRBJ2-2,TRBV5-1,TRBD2,ASSLARLAGAGELF
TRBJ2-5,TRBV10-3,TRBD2,AISEIAGGLQETQY
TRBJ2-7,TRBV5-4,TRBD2,ASSLETSGPYEQY
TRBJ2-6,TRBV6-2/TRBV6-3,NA,ASSSRGNSGANVLT
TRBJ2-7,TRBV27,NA,ASSLAPGSYEQY
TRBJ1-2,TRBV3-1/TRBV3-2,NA,ASSLVGGVGYT
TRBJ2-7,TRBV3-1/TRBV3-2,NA,ASSQSAYEQY
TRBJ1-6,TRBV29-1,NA,SVMTAADSPLH
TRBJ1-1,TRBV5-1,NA,ASSSSPQGNEAF
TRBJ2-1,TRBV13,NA,ASSLTRANEQF
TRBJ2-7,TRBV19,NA,ASSRNRLRGYEQY
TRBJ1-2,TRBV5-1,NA,ASSLGGVNYGYT